The clone carrying this TCR beta chain was seen a handful of times. This specimen comes from a study of patients and donors after allogeneic stem cell transplantation. The V gene end was trimmed by 3 bases and the J gene end by 5 bases; junction bases not matched to a gene: 11. Germline CDR1 reads LGHNA; CDR2 reads YNFKEQ. This CDR3 has 18 residues. Each CDR3 protein gets one entry after TCRdb re-called the RT-PCR reads with MiXCR. The table lists roughly 940,000 distinct CDR3 sequences, under 20% of them singletons. Sequenced input: blood, either unsorted or a sorted T cell fraction (not recorded which). This clonotype was sampled from a human donor who was either an allogeneic HSCT recipient or a stem cell or donor lymphocyte infusion donor (not recorded which). It is not recorded whose cells these are; they may come from a transplant donor. The V call is TRBV4-2, the J call TRBJ2-2, with TRBD2 identical over 11 bases. The CDR3 is CASSQGGHGTSGTGELFF. The CDR3 DNA reads as TGTGCCAGCAGCCAGGGAGGGCACGGGACTAGCGGTACCGGGGAGCTGTTTTTT.